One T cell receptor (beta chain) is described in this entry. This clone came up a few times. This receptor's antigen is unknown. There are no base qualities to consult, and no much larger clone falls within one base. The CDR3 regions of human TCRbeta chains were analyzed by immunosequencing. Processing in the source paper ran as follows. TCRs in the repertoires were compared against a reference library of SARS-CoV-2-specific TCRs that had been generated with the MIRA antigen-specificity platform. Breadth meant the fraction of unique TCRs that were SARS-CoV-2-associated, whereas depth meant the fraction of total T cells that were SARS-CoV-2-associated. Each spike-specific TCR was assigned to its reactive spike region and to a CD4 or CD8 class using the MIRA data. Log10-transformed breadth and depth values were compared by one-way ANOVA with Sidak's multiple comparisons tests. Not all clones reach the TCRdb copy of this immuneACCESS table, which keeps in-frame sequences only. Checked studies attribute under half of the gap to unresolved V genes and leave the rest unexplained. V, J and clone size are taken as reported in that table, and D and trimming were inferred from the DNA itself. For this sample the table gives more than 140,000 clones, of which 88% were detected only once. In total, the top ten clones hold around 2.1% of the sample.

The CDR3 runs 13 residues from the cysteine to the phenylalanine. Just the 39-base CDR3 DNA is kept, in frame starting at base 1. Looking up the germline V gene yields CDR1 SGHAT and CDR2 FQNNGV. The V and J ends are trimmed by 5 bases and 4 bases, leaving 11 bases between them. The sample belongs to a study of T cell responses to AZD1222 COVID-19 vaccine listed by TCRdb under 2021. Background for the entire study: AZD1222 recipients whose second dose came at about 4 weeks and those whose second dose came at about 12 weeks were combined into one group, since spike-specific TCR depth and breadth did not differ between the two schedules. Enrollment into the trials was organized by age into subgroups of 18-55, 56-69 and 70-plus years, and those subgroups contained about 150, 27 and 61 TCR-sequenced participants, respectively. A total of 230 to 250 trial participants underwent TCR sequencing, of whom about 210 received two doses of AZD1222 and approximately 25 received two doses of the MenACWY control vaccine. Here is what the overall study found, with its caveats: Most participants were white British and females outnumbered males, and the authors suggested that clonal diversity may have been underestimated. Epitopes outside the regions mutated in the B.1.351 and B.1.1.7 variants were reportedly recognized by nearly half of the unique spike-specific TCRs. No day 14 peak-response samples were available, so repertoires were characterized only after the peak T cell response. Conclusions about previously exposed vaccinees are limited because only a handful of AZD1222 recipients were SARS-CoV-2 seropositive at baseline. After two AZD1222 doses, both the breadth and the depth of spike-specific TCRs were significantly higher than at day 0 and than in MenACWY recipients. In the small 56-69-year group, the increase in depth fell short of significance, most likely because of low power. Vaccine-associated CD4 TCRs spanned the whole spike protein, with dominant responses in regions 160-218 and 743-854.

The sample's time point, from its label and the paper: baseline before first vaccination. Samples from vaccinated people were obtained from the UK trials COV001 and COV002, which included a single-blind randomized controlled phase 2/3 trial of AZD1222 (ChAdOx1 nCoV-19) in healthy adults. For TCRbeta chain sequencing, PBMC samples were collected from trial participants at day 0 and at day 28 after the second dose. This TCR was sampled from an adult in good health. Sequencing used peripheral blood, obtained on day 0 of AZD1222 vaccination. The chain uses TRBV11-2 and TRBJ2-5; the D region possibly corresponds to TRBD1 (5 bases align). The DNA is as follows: TGTGCCAGCAGCCCGTGGGGCCCAGAGACCCAGTACTTC. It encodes CASSPWGPETQYF.